The rows below give T cell receptor beta chains drawn from one sample of a study of cytomegalovirus exposure and HLA in healthy donors. Profiling relied on immunoSEQ multiplex PCR, and the TCRdb table lists in-frame clones only, not all of them. Here the sample spans 100,000 to 150,000 clones, about 91% being singletons. Source material: PBMCs. The receptors derive from a woman aged 18-29 years in good health and CMV-seronegative. Each CDR3 is given with its conserved first and last residue. Fields, in order: J gene, clone size, D gene, V gene, CDR3 protein, CDR3 DNA. The D gene is left open where the match is weak. Size is stated for part of the rows, as once, few or many counts, or as a class when the clone is expanded.

TRBJ1-2 . . TRBV6-1 CASSGGGLVGYTF TGTGCCAGCAGTGGGGGGGGGCTAGTGGGCTACACCTTC
TRBJ1-4 . . TRBV7-9 CASSFHEQAGEWEKLFF TGTGCCAGCAGCTTCCATGAACAAGCAGGGGAATGGGAAAAACTGTTTTTT
TRBJ2-7 . TRBD2 TRBV5-6 CASSGGVTGEQYF TGTGCCAGCAGCGGGGGGGTTACTGGCGAGCAGTACTTC
TRBJ2-3 . TRBD2 TRBV2 CASSPGLAGGHTQYF TGTGCCAGCAGTCCGGGACTAGCGGGGGGGCATACGCAGTATTTT
TRBJ1-1 many . TRBV6-5 CASSYSHTGNTEAFF TGTGCCAGCAGTTACTCTCACACGGGAAACACTGAAGCTTTCTTT
TRBJ1-1 . . TRBV7-2 CASSLNAGEAFF TGTGCCAGCAGCTTAAATGCGGGGGAAGCTTTCTTT
TRBJ2-7 . TRBD1 TRBV29-1 CSVGQGAPLVEQYF TGCAGCGTAGGACAGGGGGCTCCCCTAGTTGAGCAGTACTTC
TRBJ2-7 . TRBD1 TRBV9 CASSGRTGGAHEQYF TGTGCCAGCAGCGGCCGGACAGGGGGTGCCCACGAGCAGTACTTC
TRBJ2-3 . . TRBV29-1 CSVRTGGGTDTQYF TGCAGCGTCAGGACAGGAGGGGGCACAGATACGCAGTATTTT
TRBJ2-5 . TRBD1 TRBV6-1 CASSTTGTGSETQYF TGTGCCAGCAGTACTACTGGGACAGGATCAGAGACCCAGTACTTC
TRBJ1-4 once TRBD1 TRBV19 CASSLGTATNEKLFF TGTGCCAGTAGTCTTGGGACAGCAACTAATGAAAAACTGTTTTTT
TRBJ2-3 . . TRBV2 CASSEARALDTQYF TGTGCCAGCAGTGAAGCGCGAGCCCTGGATACGCAGTATTTT
TRBJ2-1 . TRBD2 TRBV5-1 CASSLDPRSGGISSYNEQFF TGCGCCAGCAGCTTGGACCCTAGGAGCGGGGGGATCAGCTCCTACAATGAGCAGTTCTTC
TRBJ2-1 . . TRBV10-2 CASRRDTYNEQFF TGCGCCAGCCGCCGGGACACCTACAATGAGCAGTTCTTC
TRBJ1-5 . . TRBV18 CASSPGGGQPQHF TGTGCCAGCTCACCAGGGGGAGGTCAGCCCCAGCATTTT
TRBJ2-7 . TRBD2 TRBV2 CASSEYGGAGSYEQYF TGTGCCAGCAGTGAATATGGTGGAGCGGGAAGCTACGAGCAGTACTTC
TRBJ2-6 . TRBD1 TRBV5-1 CASSLAGTGTGANVLTF TGCGCCAGCAGCTTAGCCGGGACAGGGACTGGGGCCAACGTCCTGACTTTC
TRBJ2-5 . . TRBV6-1 CASNRVRGYETQYF TGTGCCAGCAACAGAGTCCGGGGGTACGAGACCCAGTACTTC
TRBJ2-5 once TRBD2 TRBV5-1 CASSLGTSDQETQYF TGCGCCAGCAGCTTGGGCACTAGCGACCAAGAGACCCAGTACTTC
TRBJ1-2 few . TRBV7-9 CASSLDVSPGYGYTF TGTGCCAGCAGCTTAGATGTCAGTCCGGGGTATGGCTACACCTTC
TRBJ1-1 . . TRBV7-9 CATRGRERGNTEAFF TGTGCCACTCGAGGGAGGGAGCGGGGTAACACTGAAGCTTTCTTT
TRBJ1-1 . . TRBV6-6 CASSYSEEAFF TGTGCCAGCAGTTACTCTGAGGAGGCTTTCTTT
TRBJ1-2 . TRBD1 TRBV7-9 CASSRGQGLSYGYTF TGTGCCAGCAGCCGAGGACAGGGGTTAAGCTATGGCTACACCTTC
TRBJ1-1 . TRBD1 TRBV6-5 CASRQGQGIEAFF TGTGCCAGCAGACAAGGACAGGGGATCGAAGCTTTCTTT
TRBJ2-5 . TRBD2 TRBV6-6 CASSPPSGGETQYF TGTGCCAGCAGTCCCCCTAGCGGGGGGGAGACCCAGTACTTC
TRBJ1-1 . . TRBV9 CASSALGQQNTEAFF TGTGCCAGCAGCGCCCTGGGACAACAGAACACTGAAGCTTTCTTT
TRBJ1-1 . TRBD1 TRBV6-5 CASSFPQGAEAFF TGTGCCAGCAGTTTCCCACAGGGGGCTGAAGCTTTCTTT
TRBJ1-4 . . TRBV5-1 CASSAALANNEKLFF TGCGCCAGCAGCGCGGCCCTGGCCAATAATGAAAAACTGTTTTTT
TRBJ2-3 . TRBD2 TRBV5-6 CASSALAGGDTQYF TGTGCCAGCAGCGCCCTAGCGGGAGGGGATACGCAGTATTTT
TRBJ2-7 . TRBD1 TRBV13 CASSQDRDGYEQYF TGTGCCAGCAGTCAGGACAGGGATGGGTACGAGCAGTACTTC
TRBJ2-2 once . TRBV10-3 CATRGGGELFF TGTGCCACGAGGGGAGGCGGGGAGCTGTTTTTT
TRBJ1-2 . TRBD1 TRBV4-1 CASSPGTGGGLGGYTF TGCGCCAGCAGCCCAGGGACAGGGGGGGGGTTAGGTGGCTACACCTTC
TRBJ2-7 . . TRBV7-6 CASSAQGYEQYF TGTGCCAGCAGTGCCCAGGGCTACGAGCAGTACTTC
TRBJ1-4 once TRBD1 TRBV5-1 CASSLDNRGNEKLFF TGCGCCAGCAGCTTGGATAACAGGGGTAATGAAAAACTGTTTTTT
TRBJ1-1 . . TRBV5-1 CASSLIISGNTEAFF TGCGCCAGCAGCTTGATTATTAGCGGGAACACTGAAGCTTTCTTT
TRBJ1-2 few . TRBV4-1 CASSQESAGYGYTF TGCGCCAGCAGCCAAGAGTCGGCAGGCTATGGCTACACCTTC
TRBJ1-5 . TRBD1 TRBV5-1 CASSATGTGHQPQHF TGCGCCAGCAGCGCAACCGGGACAGGGCATCAGCCCCAGCATTTT
TRBJ2-1 . TRBD2 TRBV2 CASSPTSGGYNEQFF TGTGCCAGCAGTCCGACTAGCGGGGGGTACAATGAGCAGTTCTTC
TRBJ2-2 once . TRBV9 CASSVKGPNTGELFF TGTGCCAGCAGCGTAAAGGGGCCGAACACCGGGGAGCTGTTTTTT
TRBJ2-7 . TRBD2 TRBV13 CASSPRTSGGYPYEQYF TGTGCCAGCAGCCCGCGGACTAGCGGGGGGTACCCCTACGAGCAGTACTTC
TRBJ2-1 . TRBD1 TRBV5-1 CASSSGQGNEQFF TGCGCCAGCAGCTCGGGACAGGGCAATGAGCAGTTCTTC
TRBJ2-3 . TRBD2 TRBV16 CASSQSGTSADTQYF TGTGCCAGCAGCCAATCCGGGACTAGCGCAGATACGCAGTATTTT
TRBJ1-5 . . TRBV19 CASSEWGGSQPQHF TGTGCCAGTAGCGAATGGGGGGGTAGTCAGCCCCAGCATTTT
TRBJ1-2 . . TRBV18 CASSPSGRGRGYTF TGTGCCAGCTCACCATCGGGCAGGGGTCGGGGCTACACCTTC
TRBJ2-2 . . TRBV5-1 CASSPPNLNTGELFF TGCGCCAGCAGCCCCCCGAACTTAAACACCGGGGAGCTGTTTTTT
TRBJ2-7 . . TRBV6-4 CASSEGGDHYEQYF TGTGCCAGCAGTGAAGGGGGGGATCACTACGAGCAGTACTTC
TRBJ1-2 once TRBD1 TRBV18 CASSPGVGTGYGYTF TGTGCCAGCTCACCCGGAGTCGGGACAGGCTATGGCTACACCTTC
TRBJ2-5 . TRBD1 TRBV5-1 CASRPGQGQETQYF TGCGCCAGCAGACCCGGACAGGGACAAGAGACCCAGTACTTC
TRBJ2-1 . . TRBV6-1 CASSEATHSYNEQFF TGTGCCAGCAGTGAAGCGACTCACTCCTACAATGAGCAGTTCTTC
TRBJ1-6 . . TRBV27 CASSFDRRNSPLHF TGTGCCAGCAGTTTCGACAGACGTAATTCACCCCTCCACTTT
TRBJ1-2 . . TRBV12-5 CASGLEDGQPYTF TGTGCTAGTGGTTTGGAAGACGGACAGCCCTACACCTTC
TRBJ1-2 few TRBD1 TRBV6-1 CASGTGGYGYTF TGTGCCAGCGGGACAGGGGGGTATGGCTACACCTTC